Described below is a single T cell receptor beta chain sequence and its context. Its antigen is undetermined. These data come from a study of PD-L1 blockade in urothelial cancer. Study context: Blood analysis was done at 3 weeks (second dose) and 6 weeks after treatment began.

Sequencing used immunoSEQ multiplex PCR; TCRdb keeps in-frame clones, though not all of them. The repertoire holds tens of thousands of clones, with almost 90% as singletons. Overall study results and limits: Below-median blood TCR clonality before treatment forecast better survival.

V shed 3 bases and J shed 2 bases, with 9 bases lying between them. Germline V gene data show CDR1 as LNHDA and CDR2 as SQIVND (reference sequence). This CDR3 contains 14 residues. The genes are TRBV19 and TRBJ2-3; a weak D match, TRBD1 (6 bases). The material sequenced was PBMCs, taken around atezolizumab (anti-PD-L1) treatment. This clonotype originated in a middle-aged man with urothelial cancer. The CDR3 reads CASSITGFTDTQYF. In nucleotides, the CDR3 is TGTGCCAGTAGTATTACAGGGTTCACAGATACGCAGTATTTT.